This T cell receptor (beta chain) comes out of a study of T cells in Graves' hyperthyroidism and ophthalmopathy. Notes on this clonotype: The antigen is not known.

The investigators amplified TCR beta CDR3 regions from RNA transcripts. TCR CDR3 regions were first amplified by RT-PCR with HTBI primers. TCRdb reprocessed the multiplex PCR reads with MiXCR, giving one entry per CDR3 protein. This sample has 450,000 to 500,000 distinct CDR3 sequences, with less than 25% found just once. V lost 6 bases, J lost 2 bases, and 11 bases lay in between. Germline CDR1 MNHEY, CDR2 SMNVEV (reference sequence). CDR3 length: 13 amino acids. General study points: A 13 V-J signature model discriminated ophthalmopathy versus stable hyperthyroidism.

The chain carries TRBV27 and TRBJ2-7; D is possibly TRBD1 (6 bases). This TCR was recovered from a woman in her 70s with Graves' ophthalmopathy. Sequenced material: blood. CDR3 amino acids: CASRRRGAYEQYF. Written as DNA, the CDR3 is TGTGCCAGCAGGCGCAGGGGCGCCTACGAGCAGTACTTC.